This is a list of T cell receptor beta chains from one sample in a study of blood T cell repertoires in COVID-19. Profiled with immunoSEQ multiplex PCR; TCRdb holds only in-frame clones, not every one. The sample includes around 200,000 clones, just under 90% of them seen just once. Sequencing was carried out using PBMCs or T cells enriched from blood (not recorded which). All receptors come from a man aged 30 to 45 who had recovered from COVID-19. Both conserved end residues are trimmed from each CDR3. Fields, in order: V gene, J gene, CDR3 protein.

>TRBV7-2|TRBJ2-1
ASSLRGAPGLAMNEQF
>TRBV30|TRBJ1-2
AWTGGDYGYT
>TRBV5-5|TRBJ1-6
ASSLYTGTGFSPLH
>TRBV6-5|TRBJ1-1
ASSRRTGADEAF
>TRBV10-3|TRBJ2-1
AISESYPGGYNEQF
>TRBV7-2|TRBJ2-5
ASSFWTSGVQETQY
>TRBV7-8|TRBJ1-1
ASSPGSQPHTEAF
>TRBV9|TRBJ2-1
ASSVAPGGTGDEQF
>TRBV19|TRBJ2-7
ASSIQGGLYEQY
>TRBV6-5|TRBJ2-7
ASSTADRGGYEQY
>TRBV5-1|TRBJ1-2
ASSPGGMDYGYT
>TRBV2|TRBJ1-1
ASSRDGTGGPNTEAF
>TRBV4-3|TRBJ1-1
ASSQDISLTEAF
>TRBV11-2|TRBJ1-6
ASSWTGFSPLH
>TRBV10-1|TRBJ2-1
ASSESIPETGYNEQF
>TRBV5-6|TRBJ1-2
ASSLEFRSGSGYGYT
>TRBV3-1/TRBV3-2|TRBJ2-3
ASSLAGGPDTQY
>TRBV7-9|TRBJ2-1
ASSSGQDQF
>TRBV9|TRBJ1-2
ASSPRQGYGYT
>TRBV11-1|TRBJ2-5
ASQGVYQETQY
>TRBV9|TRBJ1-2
ASSSRGQGLDGYT
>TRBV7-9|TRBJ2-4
ASSLGSSGSPMGNIQY
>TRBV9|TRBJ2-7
ASSVAGDVYEQY
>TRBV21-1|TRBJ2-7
ASSKARSLLGEQY
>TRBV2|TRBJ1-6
ASSSEGGGGSPLH
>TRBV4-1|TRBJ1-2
ASSLMDSHSTTGYT
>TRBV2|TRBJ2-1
ASTIAGEQF